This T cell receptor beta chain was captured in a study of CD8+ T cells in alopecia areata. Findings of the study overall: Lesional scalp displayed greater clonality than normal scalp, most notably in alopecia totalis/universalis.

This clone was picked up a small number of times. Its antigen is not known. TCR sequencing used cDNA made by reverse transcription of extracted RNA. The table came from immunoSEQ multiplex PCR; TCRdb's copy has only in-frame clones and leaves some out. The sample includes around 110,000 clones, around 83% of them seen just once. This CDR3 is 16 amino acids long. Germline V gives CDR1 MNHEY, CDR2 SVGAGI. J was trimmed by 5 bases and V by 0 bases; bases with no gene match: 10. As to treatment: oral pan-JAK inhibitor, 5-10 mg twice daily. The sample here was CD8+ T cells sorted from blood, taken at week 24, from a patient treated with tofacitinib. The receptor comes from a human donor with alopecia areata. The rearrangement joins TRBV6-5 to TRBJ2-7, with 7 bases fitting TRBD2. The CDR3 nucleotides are TGTGCCAGCAGTTACTCAACAACGGGCGGGAGAAACGAGCAGTACTTC. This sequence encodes CASSYSTTGGRNEQYF.